The 17 T cell receptor beta chains below come from one sample, sequenced in a study of early T cells in non-severe SARS-CoV-2 infection. TCRdb passed the 5' RACE reads through MiXCR, listing each CDR3 protein once. In the table there are some 100,000 distinct CDR3 sequences, roughly 14% of which are singletons. Specimen: whole blood. The source of these receptors is an adult who was a healthcare worker with PCR-confirmed SARS-CoV-2 infection or an uninfected control (not recorded which).

The CDR3 coding sequence is TGTGCCAGCAGCTTTGCAGTCCCCGGGGAGCTGTTTTTT. Encoded protein: CASSFAVPGELFF. The chain uses TRBV7-2 and TRBJ2-2; no firm D call. This CDR3 comprises 13 residues. CDR1 and CDR2 (germline): SGHTA, FQGNSA. Between the trimmed V and J ends, which lost 3 bases and 6 bases, there was a span of 8 bases.

V usage is TRBV6-4 and J usage is TRBJ2-5; 7 nucleotides line up with TRBD1. The length of the CDR3 is 13 residues. The junction had 6 bases not matched to a gene; V was cut back by 4 bases and J by 7 bases. Germline CDR1 and CDR2: MRHNA and SNTAGT. CDR3: CASSALTGVTQYF. The CDR3 DNA reads as TGTGCCAGCAGTGCCCTCACAGGGGTGACCCAGTACTTC.

This clonotype was counted at least ten times. This chain uses TRBV11-2 with TRBJ2-7, with 8 bases aligning to TRBD1. The CDR3 consists of 17 residues. Losses at the gene ends were 6 bases for V and 7 bases for J; bases not matched to a gene: 20. The germline CDR1 and CDR2 sequences are SGHAT and FQNNGV. CDR3 amino acids: CASSPGQGRFKKGEQYV. The CDR3 DNA is TGTGCCAGCAGTCCCGGACAGGGTCGATTCAAGAAGGGGGAGCAGTACGTC.

The chain links TRBV5-4 to TRBJ2-5, with D tentatively TRBD2 (7 bases). The germline V gene encodes CDR1 SGHNT and CDR2 YYREEE (reference sequence). V lost 7 bases to trimming and J lost 5 bases, with 21 bases between them. The length of the CDR3 is 15 residues. For the CDR3, the DNA is TGTGCCAGCTCCAATGGGGGGGCCGGAAAGGAGACCCAGTACTTC. Amino acids: CASSNGGAGKETQYF.

The chain couples TRBV11-2 to TRBJ2-2, with D tentatively TRBD1 (6 bases). The V and J ends lost 3 bases and 3 bases respectively, with 8 bases between them. Germline V gene lookup returns CDR1 SGHAT and CDR2 FQNNGV. This CDR3 is 14 amino acids long. This CDR3 reads CASSFHRDTGELFF. CDR3 nucleotide sequence: TGTGCCAGCAGCTTTCACAGGGACACCGGGGAGCTGTTTTTT.

The chain uses TRBV7-9 and TRBJ2-3, with 7 bases aligning to TRBD2. Per the germline V gene, CDR1 is SEHNR and CDR2 is FQNEAQ (reference sequence). The CDR3 totals 16 residues. The trim removed 6 bases at V and 2 bases at J, leaving 11 bases unmatched. CDR3 residues: CASRTLPGGTTDTQYF. CDR3 nucleotides: TGTGCCAGCAGAACTCTGCCGGGGGGAACCACAGATACGCAGTATTTT.

J is TRBJ2-1 and V is TRBV4-1; 7 bases map to TRBD1. CDR3 length: 15 residues. Germline V gene data show CDR1 as MGHRA and CDR2 as YSYEKL. J was trimmed by 1 base and V by 3 bases; bases with no gene match: 3. The CDR3 reads CASSQTGISYNEQFF. CDR3 coding DNA: TGCGCCAGCAGCCAGACAGGGATTTCCTACAATGAGCAGTTCTTC.

At least ten counts were recorded for this clonotype. This chain connects TRBV11-2 to TRBJ2-2; no reliable D call. Germline V CDR1 and CDR2: SGHAT, FQNNGV. The CDR3 runs 16 residues. V lost 1 base, J lost 1 base, and 10 bases lay in between. CDR3 protein: CASSLAQQLNTGELFF. CDR3 nucleotide sequence: TGTGCCAGCAGCTTAGCTCAACAACTGAACACCGGGGAGCTGTTTTTT.

The chain carries TRBV6-2 or TRBV6-3 and TRBJ2-2, with 9 bases aligning to TRBD2. Germline V CDR1 and CDR2: MNHEY, SVGEGT. The CDR3 covers 16 residues. The ends lost 7 bases at V and 9 bases at J; junction bases unmatched: 15. The CDR3 DNA sequence: TGTGCCAGCACCGTGAGCGGGGGGTCCTACCTAAGGGAGCTGTTTTTT. Its translation is CASTVSGGSYLRELFF.

The rearrangement joins TRBV7-8 to TRBJ1-6; a weak D match, TRBD1 (5 bases). The CDR3 runs 14 residues. Per germline, CDR1 SGHVS and CDR2 FQNEAQ. V was trimmed by 1 base and J by 10 bases, leaving 11 bases between them. CDR3 sequence: CASSLEGSGSPLHF. DNA of the CDR3: TGTGCCAGCAGCTTAGAGGGGAGTGGGTCACCCCTCCACTTT.

In its sample, this clonotype was seen once. This chain links TRBV5-1 with TRBJ2-2, with 7 positions matching TRBD1. J was trimmed by 3 bases and V by 3 bases; bases with no gene match: 2. The CDR3 length is 14 residues. The germline CDR1 and CDR2 sequences are SGHRS and YFSETQ. DNA of the CDR3: TGCGCCAGCAGCTCGGGACAGTACACCGGGGAGCTGTTTTTT. This encodes CASSSGQYTGELFF. Full variable domain (missing parts from reference TRBV5-1 and TRBJ2-2): KAGVTQTPRYLIKTRGQQVTLSCSPISGHRSVSWYQQTPGQGLQFLFEYFSETQRNKGNFPGRFSGRQFSNSRSEMNVSTLELGDSALYLCASSSGQYTGELFFGEGSRLTVL.

This clonotype was counted only a few times. The chain recombines TRBV29-1 with TRBJ1-1; 8 bases map to TRBD1. The trim removed 0 bases at V and 8 bases at J, leaving 5 bases unmatched. The CDR3 is 13 residues long. The germline V gene encodes CDR1 SQVTM and CDR2 ANQGSEA. In DNA form, the CDR3 reads TGCAGCGTTGAAGACAGGGGGCTAAGGGAAGCTTTCTTT. This codes for CSVEDRGLREAFF. Looking up the rest from reference TRBV29-1 and TRBJ1-1 gives the full variable domain: SAVISQKPSRDICQRGTSLTIQCQVDSQVTMMFWYRQQPGQSLTLIATANQGSEATYESGFVIDKFPISRPNLTFSTLTVSNMSPEDSSIYLCSVEDRGLREAFFGQGTRLTVV.

The chain recombines TRBV20-1 with TRBJ1-5, with 9 bases lining up with TRBD1. V lost 3 bases, J lost 3 bases, and 6 bases stayed unmatched. The length of the CDR3 is 15 residues. Per germline, CDR1 DFQATT and CDR2 SNEGSKA (reference sequence). This CDR3 is CSARETGGDNQPQHF. The CDR3 nucleotides are TGCAGTGCTAGGGAAACAGGGGGCGACAATCAGCCCCAGCATTTT.

This clonotype was seen a handful of times. V is TRBV4-2 and J is TRBJ2-3, with 10 bases matching TRBD2. V dropped 2 bases and J dropped 4; count of bases not matched to a gene: 12. The CDR3 extends over 18 amino acids. Germline loops: CDR1 LGHNA, CDR2 YNFKEQ. The CDR3 is CASSQRGVPSGGADTQYF. In DNA, the CDR3 is TGTGCCAGCAGCCAAAGAGGGGTTCCTAGCGGGGGTGCAGATACGCAGTATTTT.

There are many counts of this clonotype. The chain couples TRBV20-1 to TRBJ2-3; 9 bases fit TRBD2. This CDR3 contains 14 residues. CDR1 is DFQATT and CDR2 is SNEGSKA in the germline V gene (reference sequence). Trimming took 6 bases from V and 11 from J; bases not matched to a gene: 15. The CDR3 sequence is CSAPPGRGGVVQYF. Written as DNA, the CDR3 is TGCAGTGCACCGCCGGGGCGGGGGGGCGTAGTGCAGTATTTT.

This clonotype was counted only a few times. This sequence joins TRBV29-1 and TRBJ2-3; TRBD2 matches at 8 bases. CDR3 size: 15 residues. The germline V gene encodes CDR1 SQVTM and CDR2 ANQGSEA. J lost 1 base, V lost 6 bases, and 9 bases had no gene match. CDR3 coding DNA: TGCAGCGTCGCCGGGGCTAGCGGGCGCACAGATACGCAGTATTTT. It encodes CSVAGASGRTDTQYF.

This clonotype was detected a few times. This rearrangement joins TRBV14 to TRBJ2-5, with TRBD2 as a possible D gene (5 bases). Germline CDR1 reads SGHDN; CDR2 reads FVKESK. Trimming removed 2 bases from V and 5 bases from J, with 15 bases in between. The CDR3 length is 15 residues. CDR3 sequence (DNA): TGTGCCAGCAGCCAAATGCTAGCCGGTCCCGAGACCCAGTACTTC. Protein: CASSQMLAGPETQYF.